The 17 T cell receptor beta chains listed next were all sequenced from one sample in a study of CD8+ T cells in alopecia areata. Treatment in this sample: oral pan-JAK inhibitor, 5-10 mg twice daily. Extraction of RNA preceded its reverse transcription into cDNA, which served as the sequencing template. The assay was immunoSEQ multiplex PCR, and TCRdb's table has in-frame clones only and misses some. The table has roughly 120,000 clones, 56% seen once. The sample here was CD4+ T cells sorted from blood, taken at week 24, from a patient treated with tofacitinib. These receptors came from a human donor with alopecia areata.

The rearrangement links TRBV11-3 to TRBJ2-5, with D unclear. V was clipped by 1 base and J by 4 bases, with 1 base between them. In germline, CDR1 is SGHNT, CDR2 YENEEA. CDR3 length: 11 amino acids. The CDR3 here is CASSLAETQYF. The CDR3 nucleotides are TGTGCCAGCAGCTTAGCAGAGACCCAGTACTTC.

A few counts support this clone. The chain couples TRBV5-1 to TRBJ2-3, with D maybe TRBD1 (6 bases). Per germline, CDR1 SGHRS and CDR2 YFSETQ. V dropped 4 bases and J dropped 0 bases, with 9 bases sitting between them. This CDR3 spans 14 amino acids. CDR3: CASSTGQSTDTQYF. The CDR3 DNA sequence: TGCGCCAGCAGCACTGGACAGAGCACAGATACGCAGTATTTT.

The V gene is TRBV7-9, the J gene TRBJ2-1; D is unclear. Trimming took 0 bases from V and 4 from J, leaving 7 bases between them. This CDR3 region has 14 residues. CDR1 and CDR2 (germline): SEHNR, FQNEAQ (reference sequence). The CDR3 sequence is CASSLAVSYNEQFF. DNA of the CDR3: TGTGCCAGCAGCTTAGCCGTCAGTTACAATGAGCAGTTCTTC.

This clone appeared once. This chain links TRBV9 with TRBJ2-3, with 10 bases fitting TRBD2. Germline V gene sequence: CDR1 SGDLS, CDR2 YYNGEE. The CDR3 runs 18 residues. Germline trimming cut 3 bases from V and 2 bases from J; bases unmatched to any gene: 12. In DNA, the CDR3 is TGTGCCAGCAGCGCCTCCCAGACTAGCGGGCTACTCACAGATACGCAGTATTTT. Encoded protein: CASSASQTSGLLTDTQYF.

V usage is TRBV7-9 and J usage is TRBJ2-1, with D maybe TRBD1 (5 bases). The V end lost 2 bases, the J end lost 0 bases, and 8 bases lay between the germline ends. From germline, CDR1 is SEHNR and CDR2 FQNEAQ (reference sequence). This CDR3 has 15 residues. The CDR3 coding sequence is TGTGCCAGCAGCTTAAGCAGGGCCTCCTACAATGAGCAGTTCTTC. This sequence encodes CASSLSRASYNEQFF.

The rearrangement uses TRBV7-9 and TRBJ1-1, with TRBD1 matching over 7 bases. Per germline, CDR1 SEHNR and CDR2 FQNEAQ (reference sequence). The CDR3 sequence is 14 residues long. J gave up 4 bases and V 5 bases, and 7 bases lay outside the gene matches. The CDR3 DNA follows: TGTGCCAGCAGCCTCGGACAGGCCTTCACTGAAGCTTTCTTT. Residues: CASSLGQAFTEAFF. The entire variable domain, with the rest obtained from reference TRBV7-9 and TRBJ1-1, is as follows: DTGVSQNPRHKITKRGQNVTFRCDPISEHNRLYWYRQTLGQGPEFLTYFQNEAQLEKSRLLSDRFSAERPKGSFSTLEIQRTEQGDSAMYLCASSLGQAFTEAFFGQGTRLTVV.

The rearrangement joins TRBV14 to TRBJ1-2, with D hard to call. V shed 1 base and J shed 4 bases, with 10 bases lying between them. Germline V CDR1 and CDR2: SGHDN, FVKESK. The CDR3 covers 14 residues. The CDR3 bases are TGTGCCAGCAGCCAAGGCTTGGCTTCCTATGGCTACACCTTC. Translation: CASSQGLASYGYTF.

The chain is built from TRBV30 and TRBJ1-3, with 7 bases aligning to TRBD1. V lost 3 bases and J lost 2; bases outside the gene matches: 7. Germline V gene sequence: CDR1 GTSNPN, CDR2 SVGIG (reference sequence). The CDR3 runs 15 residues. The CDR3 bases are TGTGCCTGGAGCCCTACTACAGGGGCTGGAAACACCATATATTTT. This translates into CAWSPTTGAGNTIYF.

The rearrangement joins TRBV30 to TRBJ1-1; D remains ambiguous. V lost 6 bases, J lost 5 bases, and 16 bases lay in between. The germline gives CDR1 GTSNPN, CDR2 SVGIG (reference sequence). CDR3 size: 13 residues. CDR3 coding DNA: TGTGCCTGTATCCCTGGGCGGATTACTGAAGCTTTCTTT. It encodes CACIPGRITEAFF.

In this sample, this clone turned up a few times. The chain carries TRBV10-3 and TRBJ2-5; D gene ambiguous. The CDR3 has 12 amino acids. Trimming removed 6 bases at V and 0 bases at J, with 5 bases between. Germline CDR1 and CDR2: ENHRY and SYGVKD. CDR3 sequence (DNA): TGTGCCATCAGCACAGACCAAGAGACCCAGTACTTC. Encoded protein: CAISTDQETQYF.

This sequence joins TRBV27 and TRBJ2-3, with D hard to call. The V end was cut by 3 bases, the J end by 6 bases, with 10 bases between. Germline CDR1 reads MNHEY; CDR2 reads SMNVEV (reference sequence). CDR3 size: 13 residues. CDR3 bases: TGTGCCAGCAGTTTTTCGGCGAGGGATACGCAGTATTTT. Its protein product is CASSFSARDTQYF.

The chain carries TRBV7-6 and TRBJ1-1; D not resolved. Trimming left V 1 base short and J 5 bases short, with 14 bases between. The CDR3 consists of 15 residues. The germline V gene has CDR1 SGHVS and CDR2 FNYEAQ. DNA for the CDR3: TGTGCCAGCAGCTTAGACCCGGGTCTTACTACTGAAGCTTTCTTT. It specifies CASSLDPGLTTEAFF. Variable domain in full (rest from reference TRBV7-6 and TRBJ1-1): GAGVSQSPRYKVTKRGQDVALRCDPISGHVSLYWYRQALGQGPEFLTYFNYEAQQDKSGLPNDRFSAERPEGSISTLTIQRTEQRDSAMYRCASSLDPGLTTEAFFGQGTRLTVV.

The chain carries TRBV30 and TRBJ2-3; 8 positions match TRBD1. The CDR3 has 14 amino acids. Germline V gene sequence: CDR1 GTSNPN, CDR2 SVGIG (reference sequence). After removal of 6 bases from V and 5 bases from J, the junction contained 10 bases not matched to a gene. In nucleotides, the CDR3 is TGTGCCTGCAGGACAGGGAATGCACAAGATACGCAGTATTTT. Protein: CACRTGNAQDTQYF.

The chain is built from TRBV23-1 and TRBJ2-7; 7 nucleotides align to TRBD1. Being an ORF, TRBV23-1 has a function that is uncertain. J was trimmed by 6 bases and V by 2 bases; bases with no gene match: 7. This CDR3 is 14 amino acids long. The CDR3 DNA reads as TGCGCCAGCAGTCAACGTACAGGGGTTGGCGAGCAGTACTTC. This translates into CASSQRTGVGEQYF.

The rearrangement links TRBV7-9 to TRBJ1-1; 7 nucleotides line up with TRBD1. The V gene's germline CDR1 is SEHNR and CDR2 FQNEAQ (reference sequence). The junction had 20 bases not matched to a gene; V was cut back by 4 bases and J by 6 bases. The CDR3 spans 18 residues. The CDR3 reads CASSSWRDRSLGVPEAFF. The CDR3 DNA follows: TGTGCCAGCAGCTCCTGGAGGGACAGATCATTGGGAGTCCCTGAAGCTTTCTTT.

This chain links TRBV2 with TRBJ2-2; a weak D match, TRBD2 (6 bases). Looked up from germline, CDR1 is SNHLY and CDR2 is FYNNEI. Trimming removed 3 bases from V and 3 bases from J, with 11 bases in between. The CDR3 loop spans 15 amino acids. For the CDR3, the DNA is TGTGCCAGCAGTGATGCGGGGATGGACACCGGGGAGCTGTTTTTT. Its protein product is CASSDAGMDTGELFF.

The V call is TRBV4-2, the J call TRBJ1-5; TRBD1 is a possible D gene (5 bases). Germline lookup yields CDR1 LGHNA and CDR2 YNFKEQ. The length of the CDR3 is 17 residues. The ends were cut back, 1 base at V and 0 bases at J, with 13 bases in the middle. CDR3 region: CASSQGTWGSSNQPQHF. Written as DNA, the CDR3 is TGTGCCAGCAGCCAAGGCACGTGGGGGAGTAGCAATCAGCCCCAGCATTTT.